This record concerns one TCR beta chain sequence. CDR1 is SGHRS and CDR2 is YFSETQ in the germline V gene. V dropped 4 bases and J dropped 4; count of bases not matched to a gene: 5. CDR3 length: 15 residues. In the original analysis: By means of reference gene primer amplification, nucleated cell counts were estimated. The assay was immunoSEQ multiplex PCR, and TCRdb's table has in-frame clones only and misses some. D and trimming come from the DNA, and the V and J calls and clone size come from that table. In the table there are about 150,000 clones, 84% of which are singletons. These data belong to a study of blood T cell repertoires in COVID-19. Study as a whole: The United States, Italy and Spain supplied acute and convalescent COVID-19 samples. PBMCs, B-cell-depleted T cells, or T cells provided the cDNA or gDNA that made up the material.

Sequencing was carried out using peripheral blood. The chain joins TRBV5-1 to TRBJ2-5; 12 nucleotides agree with TRBD1. The TCR was taken from a man in his 70s with acute or convalescent COVID-19. CDR3 region: CASSEGQGARETQYF. The CDR3 DNA is TGCGCCAGCAGCGAGGGACAGGGGGCCCGAGAGACCCAGTACTTC.